The 29 T cell receptor beta chains below come from one sample, sequenced in a study of blood T cell repertoires in COVID-19. Sequencing used immunoSEQ multiplex PCR; TCRdb keeps in-frame clones, though not all of them. Seen here are over 350,000 clones, roughly 90% observed once, and the top ten hold over 0.9%. Material for sequencing was PBMCs or T cells enriched from blood (not recorded which). These receptors all stem from a woman aged 30 to 39 with acute COVID-19.

The V gene is TRBV7-9, the J gene TRBJ2-2; D is perhaps TRBD1 (5 bases). The CDR3 is 14 amino acids. Germline loops: CDR1 SEHNR, CDR2 FQNEAQ (reference sequence). The ends were cut back, 5 bases at V and 2 bases at J, with 9 bases in the middle. In DNA, the CDR3 is TGTGCCAGCAGCCTAAGGGGAAACACCGGGGAGCTGTTTTTT. Encoded protein: CASSLRGNTGELFF.

This clone appeared once. The V call is TRBV27, the J call TRBJ2-3, with D perhaps TRBD1 (5 bases). Trimming shortened V by 5 bases and J by 8 bases, and 26 bases separated the two germline ends. The CDR3 length is 17 residues. CDR1 is MNHEY and CDR2 is SMNVEV in the germline V gene (reference sequence). CDR3 DNA: TGTGCCAGCAGTAACCTCCAGACCCCGCAGGGCATAGCTACGCAGTATTTT. Encoded protein: CASSNLQTPQGIATQYF.

The genes are TRBV6-4 and TRBJ2-1; TRBD2 matches 8 bases. CDR1 and CDR2 (germline): MRHNA, SNTAGT. The CDR3 contains 14 residues. After removal of 6 bases from V and 2 bases from J, the junction contained 3 bases not matched to a gene. CDR3 region: CASSQRGPYNEQFF. CDR3 DNA sequence: TGTGCCAGCAGCCAGCGGGGGCCCTACAATGAGCAGTTCTTC.

V usage is TRBV4-1 and J usage is TRBJ2-3; D is ambiguous. Between the trimmed V and J ends, which lost 1 base and 0 bases, there was a span of 8 bases. The germline CDR1 and CDR2 sequences are MGHRA and YSYEKL. The CDR3 length is 15 residues. The CDR3 bases are TGCGCCAGCAGCCAAGTCCCCGGGAGCACAGATACGCAGTATTTT. This encodes CASSQVPGSTDTQYF.

Concerning this clone: The sample has other DNA sequences that encode this CDR3 too. The chain couples TRBV24-1 to TRBJ2-2; TRBD1 aligns across 8 bases. CDR3 size: 15 residues. V lost 4 bases, J lost 5 bases, and 5 bases stayed unmatched. In germline, CDR1 is KGHDR, CDR2 SFDVKD. The CDR3 DNA follows: TGTGCCACCAGTGACCCTGGACAGGGAACCGGGGAGCTGTTTTTT. Translation gives CATSDPGQGTGELFF.

The rearrangement joins TRBV7-2 to TRBJ2-7, with TRBD1 identical over 8 bases. Germline assignment: CDR1 SGHTA and CDR2 FQGNSA. J was trimmed by 3 bases and V by 6 bases; bases with no gene match: 7. The CDR3 is 14 residues long. The CDR3 nucleotides read TGTGCCAGCAGACTCGGACAGGGCCGCTACGAGCAGTACTTC. Its protein is CASRLGQGRYEQYF.

The chain combines TRBV24-1 with TRBJ2-1, with 9 nucleotides matching TRBD1. Germline V gene sequence: CDR1 KGHDR, CDR2 SFDVKD. The CDR3 length is 15 residues. After removal of 7 bases from V and 2 bases from J, the junction contained 5 bases not matched to a gene. For the CDR3, the DNA is TGTGCCACCAGGGGAAGACAGGGGGCCTACAATGAGCAGTTCTTC. The encoded protein is CATRGRQGAYNEQFF.

A few counts support this clone. The chain is built from TRBV6-1 and TRBJ2-7, with unresolved D. CDR1 and CDR2 (germline): MNHNS, SASEGT. Trimming removed 1 base at V and 3 bases at J, with 19 bases between. CDR3 size: 17 residues. As DNA, the CDR3 is TGTGCCAGCAGTGAAGAATTAGCTCGGCATATCCACTACGAGCAGTACTTC. Amino acid sequence: CASSEELARHIHYEQYF.

This clone was found once. V usage is TRBV5-5 and J usage is TRBJ1-4, with D perhaps matching TRBD1 (5 bases). This CDR3 comprises 17 residues. Trimming left V 1 base short and J 5 bases short, with 18 bases between. CDR1 is SGHKS and CDR2 is YYEKEE in the germline V gene (reference sequence). The CDR3 loop is CASSLWPRALPNEKLFF. CDR3 nucleotides: TGTGCCAGCAGCTTGTGGCCCAGGGCCCTTCCGAATGAAAAACTGTTTTTT.

The V and J genes are TRBV27 and TRBJ2-3; D is possibly TRBD2 (5 bases). The V gene's germline CDR1 is MNHEY and CDR2 SMNVEV (reference sequence). The ends were cut back, 5 bases at V and 3 bases at J, with 18 bases in the middle. The CDR3 runs 16 residues. The CDR3 loop reads CASSPRTPGGTDTQYF. In DNA, the CDR3 is TGTGCCAGCAGTCCCCGGACCCCCGGCGGGACAGATACGCAGTATTTT.

The chain employs TRBV12-2 and TRBJ2-1; TRBD2, the D gene given by the table, was not confirmed from the DNA. TRBV12-2 counts as a pseudogene. The CDR3 is 18 residues long. The CDR3 here is CASRNRKGVSGGADEQFF. The CDR3 DNA reads TGTGCAAGTCGCAACCGGAAGGGAGTCAGCGGGGGGGCAGATGAGCAGTTCTTC.

This chain joins TRBV4-3 and TRBJ1-5; tentative D call: TRBD1 (5 bases). The CDR3 has 15 amino acids. In germline, CDR1 is LGHNA, CDR2 YSLEER. Trimming cost V 3 bases and J 6 bases, with 15 bases left between them. The CDR3 region has the DNA TGCGCCAGCAGCCACCAATTGGGGGGAATTCAGCCCCAGCATTTT. This codes for CASSHQLGGIQPQHF.

The rearrangement links TRBV24-1 to TRBJ2-7; D remains unclear. The CDR3 contains 16 residues. V was clipped by 4 bases and J by 4 bases, with 19 bases between them. Germline V gene data show CDR1 as KGHDR and CDR2 as SFDVKD. CDR3 bases: TGTGCCACCAGTGACCCCTCGACTGGCTCCCCTTACGAGCAGTACTTC. The encoded protein is CATSDPSTGSPYEQYF.

V gene TRBV21-1 combines with J gene TRBJ1-2. TRBV21-1 corresponds to a pseudogene. The CDR3 is 16 residues long. CDR3: CASSKEVRERNYGYTF. In DNA form, the CDR3 reads TGTGCCAGCAGCAAAGAAGTGAGGGAGCGCAACTATGGCTACACCTTC.

The chain uses TRBV29-1 and TRBJ2-7, with TRBD1 matching over 8 bases. After removal of 7 bases from V and 3 bases from J, the junction contained 11 bases not matched to a gene. Germline CDR1 and CDR2: SQVTM and ANQGSEA. The CDR3 runs 14 residues. The CDR3 here is CSDPSDRGGYEQYF. As DNA, the CDR3 is TGCAGCGACCCTTCAGACAGGGGAGGCTACGAGCAGTACTTC.

The chain couples TRBV27 to TRBJ2-1; TRBD2 matches 9 bases. Per germline, CDR1 MNHEY and CDR2 SMNVEV (reference sequence). There are 15 residues in the CDR3. Trimming cost V 4 bases and J 8 bases; bases outside gene matches: 9. CDR3 DNA: TGTGCCAGCAGTTCACGTAGCGGGGGAGGGTATGAGCAGTTCTTC. Translating gives CASSSRSGGGYEQFF.

This clone was observed a single time. V gene TRBV10-3 combines with J gene TRBJ2-1; the match to TRBD1 covers 7 bases. Germline V gene sequence: CDR1 ENHRY, CDR2 SYGVKD. J lost 2 bases, V lost 8 bases, and 3 bases had no gene match. This CDR3 region has 13 residues. This CDR3 reads CAIGQGAYNEQFF. The CDR3 DNA sequence: TGTGCCATCGGGCAGGGGGCCTACAATGAGCAGTTCTTC.

The chain joins TRBV7-2 to TRBJ1-2; maybe TRBD1 (6 bases). The ends were cut back, 6 bases at V and 4 bases at J, with 12 bases in the middle. This CDR3 is 13 amino acids long. Germline CDR1 and CDR2: SGHTA and FQGNSA. The CDR3 here is CASRGQTLYGYTF. The CDR3 bases are TGTGCCAGCAGAGGACAGACCCTCTATGGCTACACCTTC.

The rearrangement links TRBV4-3 to TRBJ1-4; unclear D gene. Trimming took 1 base from V and 6 from J, leaving 15 bases between them. Germline V gene data show CDR1 as LGHNA and CDR2 as YSLEER. The CDR3 runs to 16 residues. Here the CDR3 reads CASSQAMKGGHEKLFF. CDR3 nucleotide sequence: TGCGCCAGCAGCCAAGCTATGAAGGGAGGGCATGAAAAACTGTTTTTT.

The gene calls are TRBV5-1 and TRBJ1-6; D gene uncertain. V lost 0 bases and J 7 bases, leaving 11 bases between the germline ends. There are 15 residues in the CDR3. Germline assignment: CDR1 SGHRS and CDR2 YFSETQ. CDR3 sequence reads: CASSLAQITNSPLHF. The CDR3 nucleotides read TGCGCCAGCAGCTTGGCTCAGATTACAAATTCACCCCTCCACTTT.

The chain uses TRBV10-1 and TRBJ2-7; tentatively, D is TRBD2 (5 bases). Germline lookup yields CDR1 WNHNN and CDR2 SYGVQD (reference sequence). This CDR3 is 13 amino acids long. V was trimmed by 6 bases and J by 0 bases, leaving 9 bases between them. The CDR3 sequence is CASSPGVSYEQYF. Here the CDR3 DNA reads TGCGCCAGCAGCCCCGGGGTCTCCTACGAGCAGTACTTC.

The chain uses TRBV6-5 and TRBJ2-2; weak D call: TRBD1 (6 bases). Trimming shortened V by 8 bases and J by 0 bases, and 10 bases separated the two germline ends. CDR1 is MNHEY, CDR2 SVGAGI, per germline. There are 14 residues in the CDR3. The CDR3 DNA is TGTGCCAGCGGACGGACAGCGAACACCGGGGAGCTGTTTTTT. Its protein is CASGRTANTGELFF.

This clone appeared a few times. The rearrangement joins TRBV6-4 to TRBJ2-1, with D maybe TRBD2 (6 bases). The CDR3 covers 15 residues. V lost 5 bases and J 1 base, leaving 12 bases between the germline ends. Germline assignment: CDR1 MRHNA and CDR2 SNTAGT. The CDR3 spells CASSSQAGSYNEQFF. The CDR3 DNA reads as TGTGCCAGCAGTTCACAAGCGGGTTCCTACAATGAGCAGTTCTTC.

This chain joins TRBV6-2 or TRBV6-3 and TRBJ1-2; 7 bases match TRBD1. V dropped 6 bases and J dropped 2; count of bases not matched to a gene: 12. Germline assignment: CDR1 MNHEY and CDR2 SVGEGT. The CDR3 has 16 amino acids. CDR3 sequence reads: CASSRTNRGRNYGYTF. As DNA, the CDR3 is TGTGCCAGCAGCCGGACCAACAGGGGAAGAAACTATGGCTACACCTTC.

This clone was detected only a few times. This chain links TRBV19 with TRBJ2-7, with TRBD1 as a possible D gene (6 bases). V lost 3 bases, J lost 4 bases, and 19 bases lay in between. Germline CDR1 and CDR2: LNHDA and SQIVND (reference sequence). The CDR3 is made up of 16 amino acids. CDR3 region: CASSMFPTGAPYEQYF. The CDR3 DNA reads TGTGCCAGTAGTATGTTTCCGACAGGAGCCCCTTACGAGCAGTACTTC. The variable domain in full, with the rest retrieved from reference TRBV19 and TRBJ2-7, is DGGITQSPKYLFRKEGQNVTLSCEQNLNHDAMYWYRQDPGQGLRLIYYSQIVNDFQKGDIAEGYSVSREKKESFPLTVTSAQKNPTAFYLCASSMFPTGAPYEQYFGPGTRLTVT.

V and J are TRBV3-1 (or the pseudogene TRBV3-2) and TRBJ2-7; 8 nucleotides align to TRBD1. Trimming at V came to 1 base and at J to 3 bases, leaving 5 bases not matched to a gene. The CDR3 spans 15 residues. From germline, CDR1 is LGHDT and CDR2 YNNKEL (reference sequence). CDR3 coding DNA: TGTGCCAGCAGCCAAGTGGGGACAGGTTTCTACGAGCAGTACTTC. This sequence encodes CASSQVGTGFYEQYF.

The V gene is TRBV6-5, the J gene TRBJ1-2; tentatively, D is TRBD1 (5 bases). The CDR3 spans 12 residues. The V gene lost 6 bases and the J gene lost 5 bases, with 10 bases spanning the gap. The germline V gene has CDR1 MNHEY and CDR2 SVGAGI. The CDR3 bases are TGTGCCAGCAGCCCAGACAGATATGGCTACACCTTC. Protein sequence: CASSPDRYGYTF.

The V and J genes are TRBV20-1 and TRBJ1-2; D is undetermined. V was pared by 6 bases and J by 6 bases, with 11 bases between. Germline CDR1 is DFQATT and CDR2 is SNEGSKA (reference sequence). This CDR3 is built from 11 residues. CDR3 loop: CSARTLDGYTF. CDR3 coding DNA: TGCAGTGCACGGACTCTGGATGGCTACACCTTC.

The chain carries TRBV5-1 and TRBJ2-5, with TRBD1 as a possible D gene (6 bases). CDR3 length equals 15 residues. CDR1 is SGHRS and CDR2 is YFSETQ in the germline V gene. V lost 8 bases and J 2 bases, leaving 19 bases between the germline ends. Here the CDR3 reads CASHSLGRGQETQYF. The CDR3, as DNA: TGCGCCAGTCATTCTCTAGGCAGGGGACAAGAGACCCAGTACTTC.